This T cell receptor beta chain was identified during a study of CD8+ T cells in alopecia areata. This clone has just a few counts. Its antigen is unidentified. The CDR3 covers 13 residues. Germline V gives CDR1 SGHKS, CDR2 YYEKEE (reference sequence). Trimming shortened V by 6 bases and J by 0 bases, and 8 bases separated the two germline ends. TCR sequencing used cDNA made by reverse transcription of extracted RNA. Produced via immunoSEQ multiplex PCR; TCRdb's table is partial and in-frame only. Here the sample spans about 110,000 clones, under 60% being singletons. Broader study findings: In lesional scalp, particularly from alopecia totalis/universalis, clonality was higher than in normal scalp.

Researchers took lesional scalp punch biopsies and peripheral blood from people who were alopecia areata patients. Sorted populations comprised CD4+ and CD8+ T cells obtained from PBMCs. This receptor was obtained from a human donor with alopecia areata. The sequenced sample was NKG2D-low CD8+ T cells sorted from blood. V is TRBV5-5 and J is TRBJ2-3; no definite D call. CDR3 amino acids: CASTPWSTDTQYF. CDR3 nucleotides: TGTGCCAGCACCCCTTGGAGCACAGATACGCAGTATTTT.